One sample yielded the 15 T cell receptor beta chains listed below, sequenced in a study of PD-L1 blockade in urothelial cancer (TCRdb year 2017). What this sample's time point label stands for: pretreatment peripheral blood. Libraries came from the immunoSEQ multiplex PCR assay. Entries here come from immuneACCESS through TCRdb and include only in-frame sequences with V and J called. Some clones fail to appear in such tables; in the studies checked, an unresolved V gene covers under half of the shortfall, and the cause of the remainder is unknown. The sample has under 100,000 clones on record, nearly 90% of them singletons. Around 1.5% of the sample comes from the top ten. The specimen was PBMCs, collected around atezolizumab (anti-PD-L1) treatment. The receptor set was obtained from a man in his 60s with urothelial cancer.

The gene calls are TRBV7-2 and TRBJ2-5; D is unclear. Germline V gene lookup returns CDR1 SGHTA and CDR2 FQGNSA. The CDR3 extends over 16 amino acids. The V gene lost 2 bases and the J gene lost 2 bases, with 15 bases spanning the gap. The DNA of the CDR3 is TGTGCCAGCAGCTTACGAGTGGGCCTAACTCAAGAGACCCAGTACTTC. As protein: CASSLRVGLTQETQYF.

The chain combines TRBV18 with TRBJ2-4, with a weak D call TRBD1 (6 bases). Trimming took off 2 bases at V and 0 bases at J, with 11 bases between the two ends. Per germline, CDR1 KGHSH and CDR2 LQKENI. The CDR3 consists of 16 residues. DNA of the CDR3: TGTGCCAGCTCACCATACAGGGAACTAGCCAAAAACATTCAGTACTTC. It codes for CASSPYRELAKNIQYF.

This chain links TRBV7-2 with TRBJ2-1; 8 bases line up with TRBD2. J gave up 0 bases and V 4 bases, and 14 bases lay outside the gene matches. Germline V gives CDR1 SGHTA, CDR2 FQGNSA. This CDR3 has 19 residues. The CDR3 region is CASSSRFGGGRTSYNEQFF. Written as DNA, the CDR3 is TGTGCCAGCAGCTCCCGCTTTGGGGGCGGGAGGACCTCCTACAATGAGCAGTTCTTC.

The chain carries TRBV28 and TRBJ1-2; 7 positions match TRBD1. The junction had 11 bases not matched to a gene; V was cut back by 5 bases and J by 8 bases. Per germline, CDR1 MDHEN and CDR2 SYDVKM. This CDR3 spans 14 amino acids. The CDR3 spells CASSPPDRVGGYTF. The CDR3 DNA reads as TGTGCCAGCAGTCCTCCTGACAGGGTGGGGGGCTACACCTTC.

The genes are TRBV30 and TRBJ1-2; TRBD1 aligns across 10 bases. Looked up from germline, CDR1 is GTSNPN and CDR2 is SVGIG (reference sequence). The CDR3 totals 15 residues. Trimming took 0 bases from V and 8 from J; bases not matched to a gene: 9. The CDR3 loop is CAWSVFLRDRGGYTF. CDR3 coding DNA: TGTGCCTGGAGTGTATTCCTCCGGGACAGGGGAGGCTACACCTTC.

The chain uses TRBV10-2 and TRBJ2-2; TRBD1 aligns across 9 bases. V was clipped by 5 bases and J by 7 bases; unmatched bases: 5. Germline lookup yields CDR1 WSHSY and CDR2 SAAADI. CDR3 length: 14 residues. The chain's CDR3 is CASSRDRAGGELFF. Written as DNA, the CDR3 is TGCGCCAGCAGTAGGGACAGGGCGGGCGGGGAGCTGTTTTTT.

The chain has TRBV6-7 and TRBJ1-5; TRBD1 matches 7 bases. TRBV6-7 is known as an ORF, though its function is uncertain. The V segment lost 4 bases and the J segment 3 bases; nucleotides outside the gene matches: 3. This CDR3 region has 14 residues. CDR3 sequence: CASSFRGPNQPQHF. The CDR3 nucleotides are TGTGCCAGCAGTTTTAGGGGGCCCAATCAGCCCCAGCATTTT.

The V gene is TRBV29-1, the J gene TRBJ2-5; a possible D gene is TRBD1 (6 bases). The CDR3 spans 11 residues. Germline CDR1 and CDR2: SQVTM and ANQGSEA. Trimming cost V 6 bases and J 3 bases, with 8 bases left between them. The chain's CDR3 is CSVHREETQYF. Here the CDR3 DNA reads TGCAGCGTCCACAGGGAAGAGACCCAGTACTTC.

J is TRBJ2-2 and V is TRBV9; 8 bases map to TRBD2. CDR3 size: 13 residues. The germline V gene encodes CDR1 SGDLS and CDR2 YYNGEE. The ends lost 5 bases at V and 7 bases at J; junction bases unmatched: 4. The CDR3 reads CASRGGTSGELFF. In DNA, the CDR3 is TGTGCCAGCAGGGGGGGGACTAGCGGGGAGCTGTTTTTT.

CDR3 DNA sequence: TGTGCCAGCAGCGTAGCGGAGGGGAGAGGGGAGCTGTTTTTT. Protein: CASSVAEGRGELFF. This chain uses TRBV9 with TRBJ2-2, with a tentative D call TRBD2 (6 bases). Trimming cost V 0 bases and J 8 bases, with 11 bases left between them. Germline V gives CDR1 SGDLS, CDR2 YYNGEE. CDR3 length: 14 amino acids.

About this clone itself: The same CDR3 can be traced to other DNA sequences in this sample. CDR3 loop: CASSSRLAGYNEQFF. The CDR3 DNA follows: TGTGCCAGCAGCTCCCGACTGGCGGGTTACAATGAGCAGTTCTTC. The chain employs TRBV7-3 and TRBJ2-1, with D perhaps matching TRBD2 (5 bases). The V gene's germline CDR1 is SGHTA and CDR2 FQGTGA. The CDR3 is 15 residues long. V was cut by 4 bases and J by 4 bases, with 14 bases left in between.

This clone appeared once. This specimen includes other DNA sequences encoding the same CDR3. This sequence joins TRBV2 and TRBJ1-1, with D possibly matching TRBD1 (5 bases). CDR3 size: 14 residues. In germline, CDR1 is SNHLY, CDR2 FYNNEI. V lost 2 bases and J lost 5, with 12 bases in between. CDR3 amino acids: CASSESGGGTEAFF. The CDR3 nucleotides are TGTGCCAGCAGTGAATCGGGTGGGGGGACTGAAGCTTTCTTT.

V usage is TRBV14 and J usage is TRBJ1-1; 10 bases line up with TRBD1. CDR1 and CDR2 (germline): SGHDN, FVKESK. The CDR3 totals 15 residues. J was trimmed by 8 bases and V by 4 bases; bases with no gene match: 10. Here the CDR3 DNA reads TGTGCCAGCAGCCGGGCGGACAGGGGGTATTTGGAAGCTTTCTTT. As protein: CASSRADRGYLEAFF.

The CDR3 sequence: CASSVTSGRTEQYF. In DNA form, the CDR3 reads TGTGCCAGCAGTGTGACTAGCGGGAGAACCGAGCAGTACTTC. The chain joins TRBV27 to TRBJ2-7, with 12 bases lining up with TRBD2. The CDR3 extends over 14 amino acids. Trimming cost V 5 bases and J 6 bases; bases outside gene matches: 5. Germline lookup yields CDR1 MNHEY and CDR2 SMNVEV (reference sequence).

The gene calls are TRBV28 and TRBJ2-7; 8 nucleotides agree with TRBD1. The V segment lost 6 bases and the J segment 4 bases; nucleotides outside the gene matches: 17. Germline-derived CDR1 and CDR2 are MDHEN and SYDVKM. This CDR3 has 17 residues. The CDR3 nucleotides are TGTGCCAGCAGCGGATCGGGTCGGGACAGGATAAATTACGAGCAGTACTTC. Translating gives CASSGSGRDRINYEQYF.